The sequence of this TCR beta chain was determined in a study of siplizumab effects on memory and regulatory T cells. The CDR3 consists of 14 residues. The germline CDR1 and CDR2 sequences are MDHEN and SYDVKM. V shed 6 bases and J 2 bases; nucleotides not matched to a gene: 7. Broader study findings: No assignable naive or memory phenotype existed for roughly 75-97% of proliferating CD4+ or CD8+ clones. Controls showed an average of approximately 27% Treg-derived mappable alloreactive CD4+ clones, while siplizumab showed around 73%. Few alloreactive clones mapped to unstimulated subsets. Siplizumab caused a significant drop in alloreactive sequences traceable to unstimulated CD4+ memory cells.

Libraries were prepared by immunoSEQ multiplex PCR; TCRdb keeps only in-frame clonotypes and omits some of them. The sample includes about 87,000 clones, roughly 90% of them seen just once. Concerning this clone itself: What it binds is not known.

Sample: Tregs sorted from blood. The clonotype was recovered from a human donor in good health. This chain connects TRBV28 to TRBJ2-7; 7 bases match TRBD1. This CDR3 is CASRGNRGPYEQYF. CDR3 sequence (DNA): TGTGCCAGCAGGGGAAACAGGGGACCCTACGAGCAGTACTTC.